What follows are 32 T cell receptor beta chains derived from one specimen sequenced in a study of blood T cell repertoires in COVID-19. Data came from immunoSEQ multiplex PCR; TCRdb stores just in-frame clones and leaves some out. The sample holds about 240,000 clones; around 83% are singletons and the top ten take 9.5% to 15%. Sequencing was carried out using peripheral blood. The receptors were gathered from an older woman with active or convalescent COVID-19.

The chain employs TRBV19 and TRBJ2-3, with D possibly TRBD2 on 5 matching bases. Germline V lookup: CDR1 LNHDA, CDR2 SQIVND (reference sequence). V was cut by 6 bases and J by 5 bases, with 15 bases left in between. The CDR3 runs 14 residues. The DNA of the CDR3 is TGTGCCAGTAGGTCGGGGAGCGTTGGAGATACGCAGTATTTT. This encodes CASRSGSVGDTQYF.

This clone was recorded only once. This chain joins TRBV7-9 and TRBJ2-2; unclear D gene. The germline CDR1 and CDR2 sequences are SEHNR and FQNEAQ (reference sequence). The length of the CDR3 is 15 residues. V was shortened by 5 bases and J by 1 base, with 11 bases between the two germline ends. CDR3 amino acids: CASSPIPLNTGELFF. CDR3 nucleotides: TGTGCCAGCAGCCCTATACCCCTGAACACCGGGGAGCTGTTTTTT.

Ten or more counts support this clone. V is TRBV30 and J is TRBJ1-2, with a weak D call TRBD1 (5 bases). This CDR3 is 14 amino acids long. V was cut by 1 base and J by 4 bases, with 13 bases left in between. Germline CDR1 reads GTSNPN; CDR2 reads SVGIG (reference sequence). The CDR3 nucleotides read TGTGCCTGGAGTGCAGTCAGGGTGGGCTATGGCTACACCTTC. Protein sequence: CAWSAVRVGYGYTF.

The chain is built from TRBV20-1 and TRBJ2-2; 13 bases line up with TRBD2. CDR3 length: 16 amino acids. The ends lost 3 bases at V and 6 bases at J; junction bases unmatched: 7. Germline CDR1 is DFQATT and CDR2 is SNEGSKA (reference sequence). The CDR3 here is CSASPATSGGSGELFF. CDR3 coding DNA: TGCAGTGCTAGTCCCGCGACTAGCGGGGGGTCCGGGGAGCTGTTTTTT.

The V gene is TRBV5-4, the J gene TRBJ2-7; maybe TRBD2 (6 bases). CDR1 and CDR2 from the germline V gene are SGHNT and YYREEE (reference sequence). The germline V and J ends were trimmed by 2 bases and 6 bases, with 33 bases remaining between them. The CDR3 contains 20 residues. CDR3 coding DNA: TGTGCCAGCAGCTTTTCTGCCGGGGCAGGTCCCCGGACTATTACTGGCGAGCAGTACTTC. Its translation: CASSFSAGAGPRTITGEQYF.

This clone is a singleton in its sample. The chain is built from TRBV7-9 and TRBJ2-1, with 7 bases that match TRBD2. The CDR3 runs 18 residues. V dropped 1 base and J dropped 3; count of bases not matched to a gene: 12. CDR1 and CDR2 (germline): SEHNR, FQNEAQ (reference sequence). CDR3 residues: CASSLEGIGRGFYNEQFF. The CDR3 DNA follows: TGTGCCAGCAGCTTAGAAGGGATAGGGCGGGGGTTCTACAATGAGCAGTTCTTC. The entire variable domain, with the rest obtained from reference TRBV7-9 and TRBJ2-1, is as follows: DTGVSQNPRHKITKRGQNVTFRCDPISEHNRLYWYRQTLGQGPEFLTYFQNEAQLEKSRLLSDRFSAERPKGSFSTLEIQRTEQGDSAMYLCASSLEGIGRGFYNEQFFGPGTRLTVL.

The chain combines TRBV5-6 with TRBJ2-2, with a weak D call TRBD1 (6 bases). CDR1 is SGHDT, CDR2 YYEEEE, per germline. The length of the CDR3 is 13 residues. The V end was cut by 4 bases, the J end by 6 bases, with 10 bases between. DNA for the CDR3: TGTGCCAGCAGCAGCAGGGGTGCCGGGGAGCTGTTTTTT. It codes for CASSSRGAGELFF.

The V gene is TRBV2, the J gene TRBJ2-3; TRBD2 aligns across 7 bases. V shed 8 bases and J 1 base; nucleotides not matched to a gene: 0. The length of the CDR3 is 12 residues. Per the germline V gene, CDR1 is SNHLY and CDR2 is FYNNEI. CDR3 sequence: CASRGGTDTQYF. In DNA, the CDR3 is TGTGCCAGCCGGGGGGGCACAGATACGCAGTATTTT.

The chain combines TRBV12-3 or TRBV12-4 with TRBJ1-1, with D hard to call. The V end was cut by 7 bases, the J end by 6 bases, with 15 bases between. The CDR3 has 13 amino acids. The CDR3 here is CASTAVVFAEAFF. In DNA form, the CDR3 reads TGTGCCAGCACTGCGGTCGTTTTCGCTGAAGCTTTCTTT.

The rearrangement links TRBV29-1 to TRBJ1-2; D perhaps matches TRBD1 (5 bases). V was trimmed by 4 bases and J by 6 bases, leaving 12 bases between them. The CDR3 length is 12 residues. Germline assignment: CDR1 SQVTM and CDR2 ANQGSEA. CDR3 amino acids: CSVADRGNGYTF. DNA of the CDR3: TGCAGCGTTGCTGATCGGGGGAATGGCTACACCTTC.

This chain connects TRBV2 to TRBJ2-3, with a weak D call TRBD2 (5 bases). Deletions cut 4 bases from V and 6 bases from J, with 5 bases between. Germline V gene data show CDR1 as SNHLY and CDR2 as FYNNEI. The CDR3 has 11 residues. Here the CDR3 DNA reads TGTGCCAGCAGTGCGGGGGATACGCAGTATTTT. Amino acids: CASSAGDTQYF.

This rearrangement joins TRBV2 to TRBJ2-3; D gene unclear. V was clipped by 3 bases and J by 4 bases, with 5 bases between them. The CDR3 has 12 residues. Germline-derived CDR1 and CDR2 are SNHLY and FYNNEI. The CDR3 DNA follows: TGTGCCAGCAGTGAGCAGGCAGATACGCAGTATTTT. It encodes CASSEQADTQYF.

J is TRBJ2-5 and V is TRBV7-2; TRBD1 is a possible D gene (6 bases). Trimming pared 4 bases from V and 4 bases from J, leaving 16 bases between. The CDR3 has 15 residues. Germline V CDR1 and CDR2: SGHTA, FQGNSA. Here the CDR3 reads CASSSQGKYGETQYF. CDR3 coding DNA: TGTGCCAGCAGCTCTCAGGGGAAATATGGAGAGACCCAGTACTTC.

The chain combines TRBV11-1 with TRBJ1-1; TRBD1 is a possible D gene (6 bases). This CDR3 spans 14 amino acids. V was shortened by 8 bases and J by 2 bases, with 15 bases between the two germline ends. CDR1 is SGHAT, CDR2 FQDESV, per germline (reference sequence). CDR3 protein: CASGLDRINTEAFF. CDR3 DNA: TGTGCCAGCGGCCTAGACAGGATTAACACTGAAGCTTTCTTT.

The CDR3 DNA reads TGCGCCAGCAGCTTGGCGGAGGGAGATACGCAGTATTTT. Translated: CASSLAEGDTQYF. The chain links TRBV5-1 to TRBJ2-3, with D tentatively TRBD2 (6 bases). There are 13 residues in the CDR3. CDR1 and CDR2 from the germline V gene are SGHRS and YFSETQ. The V end lost 0 bases, the J end lost 5 bases, and 7 bases lay between the germline ends.

The V call is TRBV7-8, the J call TRBJ2-7, with TRBD1 matching over 9 bases. V shed 5 bases and J 2 bases; nucleotides not matched to a gene: 10. Germline V gene lookup returns CDR1 SGHVS and CDR2 FQNEAQ. This CDR3 spans 16 amino acids. CDR3 sequence reads: CASSAGQDRGPYEQYF. CDR3 coding DNA: TGTGCCAGCAGCGCAGGACAGGACAGGGGCCCCTACGAGCAGTACTTC.

CDR3 loop: CARSRLAGGLYTGELFF. The CDR3 bases are TGTGCCAGAAGCCGACTAGCGGGGGGGCTTTACACCGGGGAGCTGTTTTTT. J is TRBJ2-2 and V is TRBV5-3; 14 positions agree with TRBD2. TRBV5-3 is reported as an ORF; its role is uncertain. The CDR3 totals 17 residues. V gave up 4 bases and J gave up 3 bases; unmatched junction bases: 5.

The chain employs TRBV10-3 and TRBJ2-7; D not resolved. The V gene lost 4 bases and the J gene lost 6 bases, with 10 bases spanning the gap. The CDR3 is 12 amino acids. Germline CDR1 ENHRY, CDR2 SYGVKD. The CDR3: CAISGAPSEQYF. The CDR3 bases are TGTGCCATCAGTGGGGCCCCTTCCGAGCAGTACTTC.

The rearrangement links TRBV25-1 to TRBJ1-2; perhaps TRBD1 as D (6 bases). Germline CDR1 is MGHDK and CDR2 is SYGVNS. Trimming left V 2 bases short and J 5 bases short, with 9 bases between. The CDR3 has 13 residues. The chain's CDR3 is CASSEGRGYGYTF. In DNA form, the CDR3 reads TGTGCCAGCAGTGAAGGAAGGGGGTATGGCTACACCTTC.

This chain joins TRBV9 and TRBJ1-6; TRBD1 agrees at 8 bases. The germline V gene encodes CDR1 SGDLS and CDR2 YYNGEE. J was trimmed by 9 bases and V by 4 bases; bases with no gene match: 9. The CDR3 has 15 residues. The DNA for the CDR3 is TGTGCCAGCAGCTTGGACAGGGACGGCCGTTCACCCCTCCACTTT. Translated: CASSLDRDGRSPLHF.

The chain employs TRBV2 and TRBJ2-7; TRBD1 aligns across 11 bases. V shed 8 bases and J 2 bases; nucleotides not matched to a gene: 11. Germline V gene sequence: CDR1 SNHLY, CDR2 FYNNEI. The CDR3 runs to 16 residues. The CDR3 is CASLRGPGQGAYEQYF. CDR3 in DNA: TGTGCCAGCCTTAGAGGCCCGGGACAGGGGGCCTACGAGCAGTACTTC.

The rearrangement joins TRBV6-5 to TRBJ1-1; 8 bases map to TRBD1. The CDR3 consists of 15 residues. V dropped 5 bases and J dropped 0; count of bases not matched to a gene: 5. CDR1 is MNHEY and CDR2 is SVGAGI in the germline V gene. The CDR3 nucleotides read TGTGCCAGCAGTCGGGACAGGAGAATGAACACTGAAGCTTTCTTT. Amino acid sequence: CASSRDRRMNTEAFF.

This clone was recorded a few times. The CDR3 DNA sequence: TGTGCCAGTAGTATAGATCCCACACAGGGGAGTCGGGGCTATGGCTACACCTTC. This encodes CASSIDPTQGSRGYGYTF. The chain is built from TRBV19 and TRBJ1-2; the match to TRBD1 covers 7 bases. The V gene end was trimmed by 0 bases and the J gene end by 4 bases; junction bases not matched to a gene: 14. The CDR3 has 18 residues. Germline V gene lookup returns CDR1 LNHDA and CDR2 SQIVND (reference sequence).

The rearrangement joins TRBV18 to TRBJ1-2; D is undetermined. The CDR3 runs 14 residues. Germline CDR1 reads KGHSH; CDR2 reads LQKENI. Trimming shortened V by 2 bases and J by 3 bases, and 10 bases separated the two germline ends. CDR3 protein: CASSPTPGDYGYTF. CDR3 bases: TGTGCCAGCTCACCAACACCGGGAGACTATGGCTACACCTTC.

The V call is TRBV2, the J call TRBJ1-1; 9 nucleotides align to TRBD1. Germline CDR1 and CDR2: SNHLY and FYNNEI. The V and J ends lost 6 bases and 3 bases, in that order; junction bases with no gene match: 8. The CDR3 loop spans 15 amino acids. CDR3 in amino acids: CASSPQGARDTEAFF. Written as DNA, the CDR3 is TGTGCCAGCAGCCCACAGGGGGCGAGGGACACTGAAGCTTTCTTT.

This sequence joins TRBV27 and TRBJ1-2; 10 nucleotides line up with TRBD1. With 1 base clipped from V and 4 bases from J, the junction kept 9 bases outside the gene matches. The CDR3 has 17 amino acids. The germline V gene has CDR1 MNHEY and CDR2 SMNVEV (reference sequence). CDR3 nucleotide sequence: TGTGCCAGCAGTTTATATAGCGGGACAGGGGCGACCTATGGCTACACCTTC. Its protein is CASSLYSGTGATYGYTF.

The V call is TRBV2, the J call TRBJ1-4; 7 bases are a match to TRBD1. The CDR3 is made up of 14 amino acids. J lost 5 bases, V lost 5 bases, and 5 bases had no gene match. From germline, CDR1 is SNHLY and CDR2 FYNNEI. DNA for the CDR3: TGTGCCAGCAGTTACGACAGGGTCAATGAAAAACTGTTTTTT. This sequence encodes CASSYDRVNEKLFF.

This clone was found once. The chain carries TRBV6-5 and TRBJ1-1; D perhaps matches TRBD1 (5 bases). The CDR3 contains 14 residues. Germline V lookup: CDR1 MNHEY, CDR2 SVGAGI. V lost 1 base and J lost 5, with 11 bases in between. CDR3 sequence (DNA): TGTGCCAGCAGTTACTGGCTGGGGCATACTGAAGCTTTCTTT. Amino acid sequence: CASSYWLGHTEAFF.

This clone has more than one count but fewer than ten. The chain uses TRBV4-1 and TRBJ1-2; perhaps TRBD1 as D (6 bases). The V end was cut by 1 base, the J end by 8 bases, with 17 bases between. CDR1 and CDR2 (germline): MGHRA, YSYEKL. The CDR3 loop spans 15 amino acids. The CDR3, as DNA: TGCGCCAGCAGCCAAGCGCGGGCACAGGGTCGAGGCTACACCTTC. Its protein is CASSQARAQGRGYTF.

The rearrangement links TRBV5-1 to TRBJ2-3; 7 bases are a match to TRBD2. The germline gives CDR1 SGHRS, CDR2 YFSETQ. The trim removed 4 bases at V and 2 bases at J, leaving 4 bases unmatched. This CDR3 comprises 14 residues. In nucleotides, the CDR3 is TGCGCCAGCAGCCCGGGGGGATCCACAGATACGCAGTATTTT. This translates into CASSPGGSTDTQYF.

The chain joins TRBV27 to TRBJ1-5, with TRBD1 as a possible D gene (5 bases). CDR3 length: 15 amino acids. The V end was cut by 0 bases, the J end by 5 bases, with 11 bases between. Germline loops: CDR1 MNHEY, CDR2 SMNVEV (reference sequence). This CDR3 reads CASSLSKGLDQPQHF. Here the CDR3 DNA reads TGTGCCAGCAGTTTATCAAAGGGGCTCGATCAGCCCCAGCATTTT.

The V gene is TRBV7-9, the J gene TRBJ2-1; 12 bases line up with TRBD2. The V and J ends lost 5 bases and 9 bases, in that order; junction bases with no gene match: 11. From germline, CDR1 is SEHNR and CDR2 FQNEAQ (reference sequence). This CDR3 comprises 16 residues. CDR3 DNA: TGTGCCAGCAGCCTAACTAGCGGGGGGTCCCATTTTGAGCAGTTCTTC. Protein sequence: CASSLTSGGSHFEQFF.